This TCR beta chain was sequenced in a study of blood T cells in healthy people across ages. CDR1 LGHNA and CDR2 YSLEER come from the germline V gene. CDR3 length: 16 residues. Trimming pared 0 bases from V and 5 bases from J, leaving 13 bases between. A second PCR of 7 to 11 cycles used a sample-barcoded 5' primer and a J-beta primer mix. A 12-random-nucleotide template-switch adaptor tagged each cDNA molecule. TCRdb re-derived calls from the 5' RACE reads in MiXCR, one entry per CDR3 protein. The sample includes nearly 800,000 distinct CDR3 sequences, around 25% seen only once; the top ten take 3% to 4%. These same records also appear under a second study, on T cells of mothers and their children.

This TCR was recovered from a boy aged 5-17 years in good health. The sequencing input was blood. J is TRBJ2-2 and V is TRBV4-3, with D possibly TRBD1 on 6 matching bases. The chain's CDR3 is CASSQDRNRDTGELFF. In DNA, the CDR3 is TGCGCCAGCAGCCAAGATCGCAACAGGGATACCGGGGAGCTGTTTTTT.